A selection of T cell receptor beta chains follows, all from one sample in a study of CD8 T cells in ankylosing spondylitis. TCRdb reanalysed the 5' RACE reads using MiXCR and keeps one entry per CDR3 protein. The sample lists hundreds of thousands of distinct CDR3 sequences, roughly 32% occurring once. The sample consisted of blood, either unsorted or a sorted T cell fraction (not recorded which). The receptors derive from a male donor with ankylosing spondylitis or in good health (not recorded which). CDR3s include the opening cysteine and the closing phenylalanine or tryptophan. Each record gives: clone size, V gene, J gene, D gene, CDR3 protein, CDR3 DNA. A D gene is named only where the DNA matches it firmly. Size tells how often a clone was seen (once, few, many) or the class of an expanded clone, and some rows leave it out.

clone size: few; V gene: TRBV29-1; J gene: TRBJ1-1; D gene: -; CDR3 protein: CSVDIAGATEAFF; CDR3 DNA: TGCAGCGTTGATATCGCGGGGGCGACTGAAGCTTTCTTT
clone size: -; V gene: TRBV5-1; J gene: TRBJ2-7; D gene: TRBD1; CDR3 protein: CASRDRDTYEQYF; CDR3 DNA: TGCGCCAGCAGGGACAGGGACACCTACGAGCAGTACTTC
clone size: once; V gene: TRBV18; J gene: TRBJ2-7; D gene: TRBD1; CDR3 protein: CASSPLGQDSYEQYF; CDR3 DNA: TGTGCCAGCTCACCTCTCGGACAGGACTCCTACGAGCAGTACTTC
clone size: many; V gene: TRBV29-1; J gene: TRBJ1-2; D gene: TRBD1; CDR3 protein: CSDVGGAYGYTF; CDR3 DNA: TGCAGCGACGTAGGGGGCGCTTATGGCTACACCTTC
clone size: -; V gene: TRBV20-1; J gene: TRBJ2-2; D gene: -; CDR3 protein: CSARDGGRDTGELFF; CDR3 DNA: TGCAGTGCTAGAGATGGGGGACGGGACACCGGGGAGCTGTTTTTT
clone size: -; V gene: TRBV7-9; J gene: TRBJ2-7; D gene: -; CDR3 protein: CASGTNYEQYF; CDR3 DNA: TGTGCCAGCGGCACAAACTACGAGCAGTACTTC
clone size: few; V gene: TRBV5-7; J gene: TRBJ2-7; D gene: -; CDR3 protein: CASSCRSLPDYEQYF; CDR3 DNA: TGTGCCAGCAGCTGCAGGTCCCTACCTGACTACGAGCAGTACTTC
clone size: few; V gene: TRBV20-1; J gene: TRBJ2-3; D gene: -; CDR3 protein: CSASGTFRDTQYF; CDR3 DNA: TGCAGTGCTAGTGGGACGTTTCGAGATACGCAGTATTTT
clone size: -; V gene: TRBV19; J gene: TRBJ2-1; D gene: -; CDR3 protein: CASSPGPSSDEQFF; CDR3 DNA: TGTGCCAGTAGTCCCGGGCCTAGTTCGGATGAGCAGTTCTTC
clone size: -; V gene: TRBV4-1; J gene: TRBJ2-7; D gene: TRBD1; CDR3 protein: CASSQVPTGSSEQYF; CDR3 DNA: TGCGCCAGCAGCCAAGTACCGACAGGGAGCTCCGAGCAGTACTTC
clone size: -; V gene: TRBV20-1; J gene: TRBJ1-1; D gene: -; CDR3 protein: CSARVVDEAFF; CDR3 DNA: TGCAGTGCTAGAGTAGTCGATGAAGCTTTCTTT
clone size: -; V gene: TRBV27; J gene: TRBJ2-7; D gene: -; CDR3 protein: CASSPRAPGSSYEQYF; CDR3 DNA: TGTGCCAGCAGCCCTAGGGCCCCAGGGAGCTCCTACGAGCAGTACTTC
clone size: -; V gene: TRBV5-1; J gene: TRBJ1-2; D gene: -; CDR3 protein: CASSFTGGSDGYTF; CDR3 DNA: TGCGCCAGCAGCTTTACAGGCGGATCCGATGGCTACACCTTC
clone size: -; V gene: TRBV20-1; J gene: TRBJ2-7; D gene: -; CDR3 protein: CSARPGIADEQYF; CDR3 DNA: TGCAGTGCCAGGCCTGGAATCGCCGACGAGCAGTACTTC
clone size: few; V gene: TRBV12-3/TRBV12-4; J gene: TRBJ2-3; D gene: TRBD2; CDR3 protein: CASSLERGVLTDTQYF; CDR3 DNA: TGTGCCAGCAGTTTGGAGCGGGGGGTCCTCACAGATACGCAGTATTTT
clone size: few; V gene: TRBV20-1; J gene: TRBJ2-3; D gene: TRBD1; CDR3 protein: CSARDADRGLLDTQYF; CDR3 DNA: TGCAGTGCTAGAGACGCCGACAGGGGGCTTTTAGATACGCAGTATTTT
clone size: -; V gene: TRBV10-3; J gene: TRBJ2-3; D gene: TRBD1; CDR3 protein: CAVGTDRTDTQYF; CDR3 DNA: TGTGCCGTCGGGACAGACCGCACAGATACGCAGTATTTT
clone size: once; V gene: TRBV29-1; J gene: TRBJ1-5; D gene: -; CDR3 protein: CSVAGPYPHHF; CDR3 DNA: TGCAGCGTTGCCGGACCTTATCCCCATCATTTT
clone size: -; V gene: TRBV11-1; J gene: TRBJ2-2; D gene: TRBD2; CDR3 protein: CASSLVPGLGPGELFF; CDR3 DNA: TGTGCCAGCAGCTTGGTACCGGGACTAGGGCCCGGGGAGCTGTTTTTT
clone size: -; V gene: TRBV6-1; J gene: TRBJ2-3; D gene: TRBD1; CDR3 protein: CASSGQGADTQYF; CDR3 DNA: TGTGCCAGCAGTGGACAGGGCGCAGATACGCAGTATTTT
clone size: -; V gene: TRBV3-1; J gene: TRBJ1-1; D gene: -; CDR3 protein: CASAPSRAGTEAFF; CDR3 DNA: TGTGCCAGCGCGCCTAGCCGGGCGGGGACTGAAGCTTTCTTT
clone size: -; V gene: TRBV6-5; J gene: TRBJ2-6; D gene: -; CDR3 protein: CASSFRPGSSGANVLTF; CDR3 DNA: TGTGCCAGCAGTTTTAGGCCGGGGAGCTCTGGGGCCAACGTCCTGACTTTC
clone size: few; V gene: TRBV6-1; J gene: TRBJ2-7; D gene: TRBD1; CDR3 protein: CASRGGTGGNYEQYF; CDR3 DNA: TGTGCCAGCAGGGGTGGGACAGGGGGTAACTACGAGCAGTACTTC
clone size: few; V gene: TRBV6-5; J gene: TRBJ1-5; D gene: -; CDR3 protein: CASSYSSGFQPQHF; CDR3 DNA: TGTGCCAGCAGTTACTCATCTGGGTTCCAGCCCCAGCATTTT
clone size: few; V gene: TRBV20-1; J gene: TRBJ2-5; D gene: -; CDR3 protein: CSARAGTPETQYF; CDR3 DNA: TGCAGTGCTAGAGCCGGGACCCCCGAGACCCAGTACTTC
clone size: -; V gene: TRBV12-3/TRBV12-4; J gene: TRBJ1-2; D gene: TRBD1; CDR3 protein: CASSPRTGSNYGYTF; CDR3 DNA: TGTGCCAGCAGTCCCCGGACAGGGTCTAACTATGGCTACACCTTC
clone size: -; V gene: TRBV10-2; J gene: TRBJ1-5; D gene: -; CDR3 protein: CASSEWTAQPQHF; CDR3 DNA: TGCGCCAGCAGTGAATGGACGGCTCAACCCCAGCATTTT
clone size: few; V gene: TRBV12-3/TRBV12-4; J gene: TRBJ2-1; D gene: -; CDR3 protein: CASSLPSTGSEQFF; CDR3 DNA: TGTGCCAGCAGTTTACCTTCGACGGGGTCCGAGCAGTTCTTC
clone size: few; V gene: TRBV12-3/TRBV12-4; J gene: TRBJ2-1; D gene: -; CDR3 protein: CASSPQGGFNEQFF; CDR3 DNA: TGTGCCAGCAGCCCCCAAGGGGGTTTCAATGAGCAGTTCTTC
clone size: few; V gene: TRBV6-5; J gene: TRBJ1-1; D gene: -; CDR3 protein: CASSYSGGTEAFF; CDR3 DNA: TGTGCCAGCAGTTACTCTGGAGGGACTGAAGCTTTCTTT
clone size: -; V gene: TRBV6-1; J gene: TRBJ2-1; D gene: -; CDR3 protein: CASIPTSSYNEQFF; CDR3 DNA: TGTGCCAGCATCCCGACTAGCTCCTACAATGAGCAGTTCTTC
clone size: -; V gene: TRBV12-3/TRBV12-4; J gene: TRBJ1-3; D gene: -; CDR3 protein: CASSRNTIYF; CDR3 DNA: TGTGCCAGCAGTCGAAACACCATATATTTT
clone size: few; V gene: TRBV20-1; J gene: TRBJ2-4; D gene: -; CDR3 protein: CSARDMKEIGNIQYF; CDR3 DNA: TGCAGTGCTAGAGATATGAAGGAAATCGGAAACATTCAGTACTTC
clone size: -; V gene: TRBV5-6; J gene: TRBJ2-1; D gene: -; CDR3 protein: CASSIGPEQFF; CDR3 DNA: TGTGCCAGCAGCATTGGACCTGAGCAGTTCTTC
clone size: -; V gene: TRBV10-3; J gene: TRBJ2-1; D gene: TRBD1; CDR3 protein: CAIGGTGSLGEQFF; CDR3 DNA: TGTGCCATCGGGGGGACAGGGAGTCTCGGTGAGCAGTTCTTC
clone size: many; V gene: TRBV20-1; J gene: TRBJ2-7; D gene: TRBD2; CDR3 protein: CSAREGGNEQYF; CDR3 DNA: TGCAGTGCTAGAGAGGGGGGGAACGAGCAGTACTTC